The next 31 T cell receptor beta chains were all read from a single sample in a study of cytomegalovirus exposure and HLA in healthy donors. PCR amplification relied on 60 Vbeta primers (plus 13 Jbeta primers). Measured with immunoSEQ multiplex PCR; TCRdb has only the in-frame clones, and not every one. The data show some 170,000 clones, more than 60% seen once. The specimen sequenced was PBMCs. Every receptor here comes from a human donor in good health.

A few counts support this clone. The junction differs from germline at one of its ends, possibly a read error. The chain employs TRBV7-7 and TRBJ2-1; D unresolved. The CDR3 runs to 14 residues. Germline lookup yields CDR1 SSHAT and CDR2 FNYEAQ (reference sequence). The CDR3 protein is CASSLGVSYNEQFF. CDR3 in DNA: TGTGCTAGCAGCTTAGGTGTCAGCTACAATGAGCAGTTCTTC.

The chain employs TRBV19 and TRBJ2-5, with TRBD2 identical over 7 bases. Trimming at V came to 5 bases and at J to 5 bases, leaving 2 bases not matched to a gene. The CDR3 extends over 12 amino acids. The V gene's germline CDR1 is LNHDA and CDR2 SQIVND (reference sequence). CDR3 nucleotides: TGTGCCAGTAGTCTTAGCGGGGAGACCCAGTACTTC. Encoded protein: CASSLSGETQYF.

CDR3 residues: CASSKKGTTYEQYF. Written as DNA, the CDR3 is TGTGCCAGTAGTAAAAAGGGGACTACCTACGAGCAGTACTTC. J is TRBJ2-7 and V is TRBV19; TRBD2 matches 7 bases. The germline CDR1 and CDR2 sequences are LNHDA and SQIVND (reference sequence). J was trimmed by 2 bases and V by 4 bases; bases with no gene match: 5. The CDR3 sequence is 14 residues long.

The chain uses TRBV2 and TRBJ2-3; unclear D gene. V was cut by 8 bases and J by 2 bases, with 8 bases left in between. CDR3 length equals 12 residues. The germline gives CDR1 SNHLY, CDR2 FYNNEI. The CDR3 nucleotides read TGTGCCAGCGTCCGCTACACAGATACGCAGTATTTT. It translates to CASVRYTDTQYF.

J is TRBJ2-2 and V is TRBV18, with 7 bases fitting TRBD1. Trimming removed 5 bases from V and 10 bases from J; junction bases left unmatched: 10. The CDR3 spans 14 residues. Germline CDR1 is KGHSH and CDR2 is LQKENI. The CDR3 region is CASSAVTGNAELFF. In DNA form, the CDR3 reads TGTGCCAGCTCAGCCGTGACAGGGAATGCGGAGCTGTTTTTT.

This chain links TRBV7-2 with TRBJ2-1; 9 bases match TRBD1. The length of the CDR3 is 16 residues. V gave up 5 bases and J gave up 2 bases; unmatched junction bases: 7. Germline V gene data show CDR1 as SGHTA and CDR2 as FQGNSA. CDR3 region: CASSPGDRGAYNEQFF. The CDR3 coding sequence is TGTGCCAGCAGCCCGGGAGACAGGGGGGCCTACAATGAGCAGTTCTTC.

V is TRBV7-3 and J is TRBJ2-6; D gene uncertain. V was trimmed by 1 base and J by 0 bases, leaving 4 bases between them. The CDR3 runs to 15 residues. CDR1 and CDR2 (germline): SGHTA, FQGTGA. CDR3 amino acids: CASSLMRSGANVLTF. Written as DNA, the CDR3 is TGTGCCAGCAGCTTAATGCGCTCTGGGGCCAACGTCCTGACTTTC.

Concerning this clone: The germline gene is not matched at one end of the junction; a read error may be the cause. The chain combines TRBV6-1 with TRBJ1-1, with TRBD1 matching over 7 bases. The V gene's germline CDR1 is MNHNS and CDR2 SASEGT. The CDR3 consists of 13 residues. CDR3 sequence (DNA): TGTGCCAGCAGCGAAGACAGGGACACTGAAGCTTTCTTT. It encodes CASSEDRDTEAFF.

To note about this clone: Other DNA sequences of this sample code for an identical CDR3. The chain carries TRBV7-6 and TRBJ2-1; D unresolved. The CDR3 is made up of 12 amino acids. Trimming cost V 6 bases and J 6 bases, with 9 bases left between them. CDR1 is SGHVS and CDR2 is FNYEAQ in the germline V gene. The CDR3 bases are TGTGCCAGCAGTCCAGCAGGCAATGAGCAGTTCTTC. The encoded protein is CASSPAGNEQFF.

The chain employs TRBV5-1 and TRBJ2-3, with a tentative D call TRBD2 (5 bases). The CDR3 totals 15 residues. Germline CDR1 SGHRS, CDR2 YFSETQ. The V end lost 4 bases, the J end lost 2 bases, and 14 bases lay between the germline ends. The CDR3 loop reads CASSKEGYITDTQYF. The CDR3 DNA is TGCGCCAGCAGCAAAGAGGGTTATATCACAGATACGCAGTATTTT.

The gene calls are TRBV6-5 and TRBJ1-5, with unresolved D. Looked up from germline, CDR1 is MNHEY and CDR2 is SVGAGI. The CDR3 contains 14 residues. V was clipped by 10 bases and J by 1 base, with 14 bases between them. CDR3 nucleotide sequence: TGTGCCACGAACCCACCCGGGAGCAATCAGCCCCAGCATTTT. The encoded protein is CATNPPGSNQPQHF.

The chain combines TRBV14 with TRBJ2-2; 11 bases line up with TRBD2. The V segment lost 2 bases and the J segment 3 bases; nucleotides outside the gene matches: 5. Germline V gives CDR1 SGHDN, CDR2 FVKESK. The CDR3 covers 17 residues. The DNA of the CDR3 is TGTGCCAGCAGCCAACAAACTAGCGGGGGCGACACCGGGGAGCTGTTTTTT. This gives the protein CASSQQTSGGDTGELFF. The complete variable domain, with remaining parts taken from reference TRBV14 and TRBJ2-2, reads EAGVTQFPSHSVIEKGQTVTLRCDPISGHDNLYWYRRVMGKEIKFLLHFVKESKQDESGMPNNRFLAERTGGTYSTLKVQPAELEDSGVYFCASSQQTSGGDTGELFFGEGSRLTVL.

This chain joins TRBV5-1 and TRBJ2-3; D remains unclear. This CDR3 has 13 amino acids. V lost 0 bases and J lost 4, with 6 bases in between. Germline CDR1 and CDR2: SGHRS and YFSETQ. This chain's CDR3 is CASSLASADTQYF. CDR3 nucleotides: TGCGCCAGCAGCTTGGCGTCGGCAGATACGCAGTATTTT.

The chain couples TRBV7-8 to TRBJ2-3; D possibly corresponds to TRBD2 (5 bases). Germline V gene sequence: CDR1 SGHVS, CDR2 FQNEAQ. The CDR3 runs 14 residues. Trimming cost V 3 bases and J 2 bases, with 9 bases left between them. In DNA form, the CDR3 reads TGTGCCAGCAGCTTGAGGGCCTACACAGATACGCAGTATTTT. Amino acids: CASSLRAYTDTQYF.

The chain couples TRBV5-1 to TRBJ2-2; 9 nucleotides align to TRBD2. The CDR3 loop spans 16 amino acids. Looked up from germline, CDR1 is SGHRS and CDR2 is YFSETQ. The V segment lost 3 bases and the J segment 7 bases; nucleotides outside the gene matches: 10. In DNA form, the CDR3 reads TGCGCCAGCAGCTACCCTAGCGGGGTATGGAACGGGGAGCTGTTTTTT. Translation: CASSYPSGVWNGELFF.

V gene TRBV5-5 combines with J gene TRBJ1-1; D not resolved. The germline gives CDR1 SGHKS, CDR2 YYEKEE (reference sequence). V was shortened by 0 bases and J by 0 bases, with 6 bases between the two germline ends. This CDR3 is 14 amino acids long. The CDR3 DNA reads as TGTGCCAGCAGCTTGGTCGGTCTGAACACTGAAGCTTTCTTT. Its translation: CASSLVGLNTEAFF.

The V call is TRBV29-1, the J call TRBJ2-2, with 7 bases aligning to TRBD2. The CDR3 is 16 residues long. The germline gives CDR1 SQVTM, CDR2 ANQGSEA. Trimming cost V 5 bases and J 0 bases; bases outside gene matches: 9. CDR3 amino acids: CSVSANAGANTGELFF. CDR3 sequence (DNA): TGCAGCGTTAGCGCAAATGCGGGGGCGAACACCGGGGAGCTGTTTTTT.

V is TRBV27 and J is TRBJ2-1; tentative D call: TRBD1 (5 bases). The CDR3 length is 15 residues. The germline gives CDR1 MNHEY, CDR2 SMNVEV (reference sequence). The germline V and J ends were trimmed by 7 bases and 6 bases, with 19 bases remaining between them. The chain's CDR3 is CASTLSIRVGNEQFF. Here the CDR3 DNA reads TGTGCCAGCACCTTAAGCATCAGGGTTGGCAATGAGCAGTTCTTC.

The chain has TRBV29-1 and TRBJ2-7, with D tentatively TRBD2 (6 bases). Trimming took off 4 bases at V and 1 base at J, with 14 bases between the two ends. Germline CDR1 and CDR2: SQVTM and ANQGSEA. The CDR3 totals 14 residues. CDR3 DNA sequence: TGCAGCGTTGTGCTCAGGGAGGTATCCTACGAGCAGTACTTC. It specifies CSVVLREVSYEQYF.

This chain links TRBV5-6 with TRBJ1-5, with D possibly matching TRBD1 (6 bases). Germline V gene sequence: CDR1 SGHDT, CDR2 YYEEEE. V was pared by 2 bases and J by 0 bases, with 15 bases between. The CDR3 is 17 residues long. In DNA, the CDR3 is TGTGCCAGCAGCTTACTGACCCAGGGGAATAGCAATCAGCCCCAGCATTTT. It codes for CASSLLTQGNSNQPQHF.

This clone was seen just once. This chain uses TRBV5-5 with TRBJ1-2; 7 bases are a match to TRBD1. From germline, CDR1 is SGHKS and CDR2 YYEKEE (reference sequence). This CDR3 comprises 14 residues. V was clipped by 2 bases and J by 7 bases; unmatched bases: 8. The CDR3 loop is CASSLAGQAGGYTF. The CDR3 DNA reads as TGTGCCAGCAGCTTAGCCGGACAGGCGGGTGGCTACACCTTC.

This clone came up once. The V and J genes are TRBV6-6 and TRBJ2-3; 7 nucleotides align to TRBD2. The CDR3 is made up of 16 amino acids. The germline V gene has CDR1 MNHNY and CDR2 SVGAGI (reference sequence). After removal of 1 base from V and 2 bases from J, the junction contained 6 bases not matched to a gene. The CDR3 loop reads CASSYLPRGDTDTQYF. In DNA form, the CDR3 reads TGTGCCAGCAGTTACTTACCCCGGGGGGACACAGATACGCAGTATTTT.

The chain joins TRBV30 to TRBJ1-3; D is uncertain. The CDR3 extends over 13 amino acids. The V end lost 1 base, the J end lost 4 bases, and 8 bases lay between the germline ends. CDR1 GTSNPN and CDR2 SVGIG come from the germline V gene (reference sequence). The CDR3 nucleotides are TGTGCCTGGAGTGGAGGGTCCGGAAACACCATATATTTT. The encoded protein is CAWSGGSGNTIYF.

The chain links TRBV7-2 to TRBJ2-2; 8 nucleotides match TRBD1. CDR1 is SGHTA, CDR2 FQGNSA, per germline. With V trimmed by 5 bases and J by 4 bases, 6 bases remained unmatched. CDR3 size: 15 residues. The CDR3 loop is CASSPAGGATGELFF. The CDR3 nucleotides are TGTGCCAGCAGCCCCGCAGGGGGCGCCACCGGGGAGCTGTTTTTT.

This clone was picked up a small number of times. V usage is TRBV28 and J usage is TRBJ2-3; D is ambiguous. From germline, CDR1 is MDHEN and CDR2 SYDVKM. The CDR3 runs 15 residues. V was clipped by 3 bases and J by 2 bases, with 12 bases between them. As DNA, the CDR3 is TGTGCCAGCAGTTTCGCCGACTTCTCCACAGATACGCAGTATTTT. Its protein product is CASSFADFSTDTQYF.

The chain recombines TRBV7-3 with TRBJ2-7, with a tentative D call TRBD1 (6 bases). Per the germline V gene, CDR1 is SGHTA and CDR2 is FQGTGA. CDR3 size: 14 residues. V lost 5 bases, J lost 3 bases, and 14 bases lay in between. CDR3 in amino acids: CASSQGARGYEQYF. CDR3 nucleotides: TGTGCCAGCAGCCAAGGTGCCAGGGGCTACGAGCAGTACTTC.

This chain links TRBV11-3 with TRBJ2-7; TRBD1 aligns across 7 bases. With 4 bases clipped from V and 3 bases from J, the junction kept 3 bases outside the gene matches. From germline, CDR1 is SGHNT and CDR2 YENEEA. The CDR3 length is 13 residues. The chain's CDR3 is CASSSGQRYEQYF. The CDR3 nucleotides are TGTGCCAGCAGCTCGGGACAGCGCTACGAGCAGTACTTC.

The CDR3 bases are TGCGCCAGCAGCAGCGGGGGGGCGGCGAACTACGAGCAGTACTTC. This encodes CASSSGGAANYEQYF. V gene TRBV5-1 combines with J gene TRBJ2-5; 10 nucleotides match TRBD2. TRBJ2-7 explains the end of the DNA better; the J call may be wrong. The CDR3 extends over 15 amino acids. CDR1 SGHRS and CDR2 YFSETQ come from the germline V gene.

The chain is built from TRBV6-1 and TRBJ2-3; 7 bases are shared with TRBD1. The trim removed 8 bases at V and 1 base at J, leaving 9 bases unmatched. The germline V gene has CDR1 MNHNS and CDR2 SASEGT. The CDR3 runs to 15 residues. Here the CDR3 DNA reads TGTGCCAGCGTAAACAGGGGTGTGGGCACAGATACGCAGTATTTT. Translating gives CASVNRGVGTDTQYF.

The V gene is TRBV4-1, the J gene TRBJ2-5, with TRBD1 matching 11 bases. This CDR3 is built from 15 residues. J lost 5 bases, V lost 1 base, and 3 bases had no gene match. Per the germline V gene, CDR1 is MGHRA and CDR2 is YSYEKL. CDR3 residues: CASSQGTGGAETQYF. CDR3 DNA sequence: TGCGCCAGCAGCCAAGGGACAGGGGGCGCGGAGACCCAGTACTTC.

J is TRBJ1-1 and V is TRBV5-1; weak D call: TRBD1 (6 bases). CDR3 length: 15 amino acids. V was cut by 4 bases and J by 4 bases, with 17 bases left in between. The V gene's germline CDR1 is SGHRS and CDR2 YFSETQ. The DNA for the CDR3 is TGCGCCAGCAGCCTCTCACAGGGTCGTAGCACTGAAGCTTTCTTT. Residues: CASSLSQGRSTEAFF.